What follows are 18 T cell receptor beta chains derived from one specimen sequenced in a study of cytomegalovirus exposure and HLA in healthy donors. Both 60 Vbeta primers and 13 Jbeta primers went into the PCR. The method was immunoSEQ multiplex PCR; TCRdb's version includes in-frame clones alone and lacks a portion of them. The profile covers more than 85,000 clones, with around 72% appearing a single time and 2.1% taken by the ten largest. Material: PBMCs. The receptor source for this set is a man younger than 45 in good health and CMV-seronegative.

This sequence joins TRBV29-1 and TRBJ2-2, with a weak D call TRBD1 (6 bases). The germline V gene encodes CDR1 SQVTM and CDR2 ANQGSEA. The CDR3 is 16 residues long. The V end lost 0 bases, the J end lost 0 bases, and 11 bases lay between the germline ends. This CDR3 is CSVEDVAGANTGELFF. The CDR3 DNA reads TGCAGCGTTGAAGATGTAGCAGGGGCGAACACCGGGGAGCTGTTTTTT.

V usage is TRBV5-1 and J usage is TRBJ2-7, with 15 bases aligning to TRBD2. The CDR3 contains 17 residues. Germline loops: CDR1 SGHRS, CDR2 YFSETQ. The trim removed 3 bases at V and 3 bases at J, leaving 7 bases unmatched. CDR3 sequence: CASSSGTSGGQGYEQYF. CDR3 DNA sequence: TGCGCCAGCAGCTCAGGGACTAGCGGGGGGCAAGGCTACGAGCAGTACTTC.

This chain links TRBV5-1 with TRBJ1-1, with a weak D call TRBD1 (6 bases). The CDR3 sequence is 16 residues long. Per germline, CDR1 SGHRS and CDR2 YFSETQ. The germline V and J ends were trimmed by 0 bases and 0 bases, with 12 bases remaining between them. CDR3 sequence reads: CASSLGGGPMNTEAFF. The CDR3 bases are TGCGCCAGCAGCTTGGGTGGGGGCCCCATGAACACTGAAGCTTTCTTT.

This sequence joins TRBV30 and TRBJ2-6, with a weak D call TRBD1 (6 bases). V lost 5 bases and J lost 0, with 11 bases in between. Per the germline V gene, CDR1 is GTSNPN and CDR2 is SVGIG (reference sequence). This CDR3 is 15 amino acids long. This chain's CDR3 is CAWGTGTSGANVLTF. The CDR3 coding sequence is TGTGCCTGGGGAACAGGGACCTCTGGGGCCAACGTCCTGACTTTC.

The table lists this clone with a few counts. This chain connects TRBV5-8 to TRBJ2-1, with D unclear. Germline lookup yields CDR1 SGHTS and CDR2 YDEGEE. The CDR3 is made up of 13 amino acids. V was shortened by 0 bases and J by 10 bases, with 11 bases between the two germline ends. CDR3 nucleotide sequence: TGTGCCAGCAGCTTGGCCCTACTTACGGAGCAGTTCTTC. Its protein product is CASSLALLTEQFF.

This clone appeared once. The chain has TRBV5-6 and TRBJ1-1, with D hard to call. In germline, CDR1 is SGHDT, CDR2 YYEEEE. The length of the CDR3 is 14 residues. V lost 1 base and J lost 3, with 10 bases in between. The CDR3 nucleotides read TGTGCCAGCAGCTTGTTCGGGGAGTACACTGAAGCTTTCTTT. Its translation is CASSLFGEYTEAFF.

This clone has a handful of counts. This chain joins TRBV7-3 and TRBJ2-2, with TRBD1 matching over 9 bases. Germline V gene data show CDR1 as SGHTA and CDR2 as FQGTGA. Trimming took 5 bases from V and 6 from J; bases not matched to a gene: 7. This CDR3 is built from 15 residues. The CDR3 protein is CASSQTQGAAGELFF. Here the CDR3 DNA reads TGTGCCAGCAGCCAAACACAGGGGGCGGCCGGGGAGCTGTTTTTT.

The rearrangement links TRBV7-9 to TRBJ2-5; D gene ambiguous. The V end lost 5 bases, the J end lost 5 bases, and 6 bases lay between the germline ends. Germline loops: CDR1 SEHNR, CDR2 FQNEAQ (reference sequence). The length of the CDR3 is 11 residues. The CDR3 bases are TGTGCCAGCAGCCCCAGGGAGACCCAGTACTTC. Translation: CASSPRETQYF.

CDR3 coding DNA: TGTGCCTGGAGTCGGGGACTAGCGGGGGCGGGCGGTACGCAGTATTTT. Amino acids: CAWSRGLAGAGGTQYF. V and J are TRBV30 and TRBJ2-3; 14 bases agree with TRBD2. Unmatched junction bases numbered 9, after V lost 2 bases and J lost 8 bases. CDR1 is GTSNPN, CDR2 SVGIG, per germline (reference sequence). The CDR3 runs to 16 residues.

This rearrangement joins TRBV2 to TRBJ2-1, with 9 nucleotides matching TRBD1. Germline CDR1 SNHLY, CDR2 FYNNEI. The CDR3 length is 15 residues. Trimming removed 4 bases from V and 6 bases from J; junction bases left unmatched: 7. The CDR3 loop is CASSASGQGSNEQFF. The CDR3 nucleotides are TGTGCCAGCAGTGCTTCAGGACAGGGGTCCAATGAGCAGTTCTTC.

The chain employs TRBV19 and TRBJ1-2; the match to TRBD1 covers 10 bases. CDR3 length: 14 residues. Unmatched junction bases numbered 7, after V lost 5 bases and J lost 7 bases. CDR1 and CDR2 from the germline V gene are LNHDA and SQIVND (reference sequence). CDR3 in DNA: TGTGCCAGTAGTCCCGGGACAGGGGTGCGTGGCTACACCTTC. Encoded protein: CASSPGTGVRGYTF.

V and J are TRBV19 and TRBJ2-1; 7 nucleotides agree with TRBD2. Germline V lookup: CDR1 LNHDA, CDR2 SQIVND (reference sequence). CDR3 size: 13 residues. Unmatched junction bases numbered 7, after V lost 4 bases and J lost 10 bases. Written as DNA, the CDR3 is TGTGCCAGTAGTACCCATCTAGCGGACGAGCAGTTCTTC. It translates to CASSTHLADEQFF.

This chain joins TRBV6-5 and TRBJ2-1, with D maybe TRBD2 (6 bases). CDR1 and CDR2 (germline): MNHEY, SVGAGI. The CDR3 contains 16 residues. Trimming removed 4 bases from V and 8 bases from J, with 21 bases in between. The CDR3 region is CASSSPRGPMGDEQFF. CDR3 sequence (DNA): TGTGCCAGCAGTTCCCCGCGGGGCCCCATGGGGGATGAGCAGTTCTTC.

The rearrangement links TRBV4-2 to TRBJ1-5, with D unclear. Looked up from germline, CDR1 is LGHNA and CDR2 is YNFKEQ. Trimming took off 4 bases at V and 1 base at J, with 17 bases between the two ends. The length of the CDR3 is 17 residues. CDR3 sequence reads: CASSLEGGGQSNQPQHF. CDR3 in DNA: TGTGCCAGCAGCCTAGAAGGAGGAGGGCAAAGCAATCAGCCCCAGCATTTT.

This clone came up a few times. Here the CDR3 DNA reads TGTGCCAGCAGTTTAGGGTTGGATTTGAGGGTCGACGAGCAGTACTTC. Encoded protein: CASSLGLDLRVDEQYF. This chain joins TRBV27 and TRBJ2-7; perhaps TRBD2 as D (5 bases). The CDR3 runs 16 residues. From germline, CDR1 is MNHEY and CDR2 SMNVEV (reference sequence). V lost 2 bases and J lost 5, with 19 bases in between.

CDR3 nucleotide sequence: TGTGCCAGCAGTGGACTAGCGGGCCGCACAGTCACAGATACGCAGTATTTT. It codes for CASSGLAGRTVTDTQYF. The rearrangement uses TRBV27 and TRBJ2-3, with 11 bases fitting TRBD2. This CDR3 has 17 amino acids. The germline CDR1 and CDR2 sequences are MNHEY and SMNVEV (reference sequence). V was clipped by 5 bases and J by 2 bases; unmatched bases: 9.

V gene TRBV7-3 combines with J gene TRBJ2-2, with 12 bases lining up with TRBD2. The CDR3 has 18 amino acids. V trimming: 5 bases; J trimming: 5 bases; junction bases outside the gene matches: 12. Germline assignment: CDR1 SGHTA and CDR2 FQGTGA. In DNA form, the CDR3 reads TGTGCCAGCAGCCCTAACCCTAGCGGGACTAGCGGGACCGGGGAGCTGTTTTTT. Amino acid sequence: CASSPNPSGTSGTGELFF.

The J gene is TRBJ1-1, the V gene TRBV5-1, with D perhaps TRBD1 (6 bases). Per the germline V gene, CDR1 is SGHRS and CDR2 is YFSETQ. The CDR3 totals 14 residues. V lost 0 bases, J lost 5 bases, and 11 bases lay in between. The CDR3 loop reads CASSLGDIRTEAFF. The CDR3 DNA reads TGCGCCAGCAGCTTGGGGGACATCAGAACTGAAGCTTTCTTT.